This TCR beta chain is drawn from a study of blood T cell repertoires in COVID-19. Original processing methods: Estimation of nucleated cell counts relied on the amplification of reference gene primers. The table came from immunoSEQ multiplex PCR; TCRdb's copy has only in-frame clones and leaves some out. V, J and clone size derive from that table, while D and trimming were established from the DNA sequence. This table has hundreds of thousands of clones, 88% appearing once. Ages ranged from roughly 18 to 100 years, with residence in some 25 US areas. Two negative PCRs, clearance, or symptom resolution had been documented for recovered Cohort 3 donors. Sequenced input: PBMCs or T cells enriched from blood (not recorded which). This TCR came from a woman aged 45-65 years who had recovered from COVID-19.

CDR3 bases: TGTGCCAGCAGCCACCGGGGGGCCGGGACAGGGCGGACTGAAGCTTTCTTT. Amino acid sequence: CASSHRGAGTGRTEAFF. V usage is TRBV7-2 and J usage is TRBJ1-1, with 9 bases identical to TRBD1. The germline gives CDR1 SGHTA, CDR2 FQGNSA. V trimming: 5 bases; J trimming: 5 bases; junction bases outside the gene matches: 15. This CDR3 has 17 amino acids.